This T cell receptor (beta chain) stems from a study of shared clonotypes between healthy human individuals. About the research overall: A couple of women and three men aged 18 to 49 served as donors.

Sequencing used immunoSEQ multiplex PCR; TCRdb keeps in-frame clones, though not all of them. The data contain roughly 2.5 million clones, around nine tenths of them singletons. On this clone: Its antigen is not known.

Study results and limitations: Sharing across four donors was highest in naive CD4 (roughly 5%) and lowest in memory CD8 (approximately 0.4%). An anticipated effect of sequencing depth on clonotype sharing among donors was recognized.

The CDR3 is 15 amino acids. Germline CDR1 reads MDHEN; CDR2 reads SYDVKM. The V and J ends lost 5 bases and 14 bases, in that order; junction bases with no gene match: 17. Sequences were obtained from naive CD4+ T cells sorted from blood. The subset is: CD45RA+ positively selected. The chain uses TRBV28 and TRBJ2-5; 10 bases line up with TRBD1. This clonotype originated in a man between 18 and 35 years old in good health. CDR3 in DNA: TGTGCCAGCAGTGTAGGGACAGGGGTACAAAGCGGTCTATACTTC. It is translated as CASSVGTGVQSGLYF.